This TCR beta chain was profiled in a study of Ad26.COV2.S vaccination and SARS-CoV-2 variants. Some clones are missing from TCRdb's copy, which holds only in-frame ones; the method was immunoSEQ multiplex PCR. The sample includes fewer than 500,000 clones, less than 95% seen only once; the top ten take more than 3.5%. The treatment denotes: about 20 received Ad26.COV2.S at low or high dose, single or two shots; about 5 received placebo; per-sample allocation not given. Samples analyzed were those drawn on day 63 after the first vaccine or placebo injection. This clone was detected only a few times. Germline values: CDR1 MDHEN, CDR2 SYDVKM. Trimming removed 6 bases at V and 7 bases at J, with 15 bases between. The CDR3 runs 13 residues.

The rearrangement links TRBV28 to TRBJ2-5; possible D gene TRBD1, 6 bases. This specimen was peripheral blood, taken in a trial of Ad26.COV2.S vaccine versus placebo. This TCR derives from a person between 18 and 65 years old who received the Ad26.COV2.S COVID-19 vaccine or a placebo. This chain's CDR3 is CASSLQGPGTQYF. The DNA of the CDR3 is TGTGCCAGCAGCTTACAGGGCCCGGGGACCCAGTACTTC.